This passage covers 10 T cell receptor beta chains from one sample sequenced in a study of post-analysis software for immune sequencing data. Unique molecular identifiers were carried by the TCR beta cDNA libraries. TCRdb independently ran MiXCR on the PCR reads; one entry per CDR3 protein. The sample has around 160,000 distinct CDR3 sequences; approximately 35% are singletons. The material was blood, obtained after autologous hematopoietic stem cell transplantation. Receptors were obtained from a girl aged 10 to 17 with multiple sclerosis.

The chain joins TRBV4-1 to TRBJ1-2, with 8 bases identical to TRBD1. This CDR3 has 15 amino acids. Germline V CDR1 and CDR2: MGHRA, YSYEKL. With V trimmed by 0 bases and J by 6 bases, 6 bases remained unmatched. Here the CDR3 reads CASSQDGTGFDGYTF. CDR3 nucleotides: TGCGCCAGCAGCCAAGACGGGACAGGTTTCGATGGCTACACCTTC.

The chain recombines TRBV11-3 with TRBJ2-7, with 7 bases aligning to TRBD1. This CDR3 has 15 residues. The germline V gene encodes CDR1 SGHNT and CDR2 YENEEA. The J segment lost 3 bases and the V segment lost 1 base, leaving 6 bases of the junction unmatched. Written as DNA, the CDR3 is TGTGCCAGCAGCTTAGGGTCGGCAGGGGGCTACGAGCAGTACTTC. Translating gives CASSLGSAGGYEQYF.

This chain uses TRBV28 with TRBJ1-2, with TRBD1 matching over 7 bases. The CDR3 runs 17 residues. J lost 2 bases, V lost 1 base, and 10 bases had no gene match. Germline V gene sequence: CDR1 MDHEN, CDR2 SYDVKM. The CDR3 region is CASSLSGGTERNYGYTF. In nucleotides, the CDR3 is TGTGCCAGCAGTTTATCCGGGGGGACAGAAAGAAACTATGGCTACACCTTC.

This clonotype was recorded a few times. The genes are TRBV20-1 and TRBJ2-2, with 9 bases identical to TRBD2. CDR3 length equals 15 residues. Trimming took 5 bases from V and 4 from J; bases not matched to a gene: 8. The V gene's germline CDR1 is DFQATT and CDR2 SNEGSKA (reference sequence). The CDR3 DNA reads TGCAGTGCTCCTATCGGGACTAGCTCCACCGGGGAGCTGTTTTTT. Translation: CSAPIGTSSTGELFF.

The chain uses TRBV27 and TRBJ2-4, with TRBD2 matching over 13 bases. V was pared by 7 bases and J by 1 base, with 16 bases of the junction left unmatched. Germline V lookup: CDR1 MNHEY, CDR2 SMNVEV (reference sequence). This CDR3 is built from 20 residues. The CDR3 nucleotides are TGTGCCAGCACCCAACCGGCCGGGACTAGCGGGACGAGGGCCAAAAACATTCAGTACTTC. Amino acids: CASTQPAGTSGTRAKNIQYF.

This clonotype was seen only a few times. The rearrangement joins TRBV9 to TRBJ2-3; 8 bases agree with TRBD2. The CDR3 is 14 residues long. CDR1 and CDR2 from the germline V gene are SGDLS and YYNGEE. The V and J ends lost 3 bases and 5 bases, in that order; junction bases with no gene match: 5. The CDR3 bases are TGTGCCAGCAGCGCCCTCGGGGGGGGAGATACGCAGTATTTT. It yields the protein CASSALGGGDTQYF.

This clonotype has only a few counts. This rearrangement joins TRBV28 to TRBJ2-1, with D possibly TRBD2 on 5 matching bases. Per the germline V gene, CDR1 is MDHEN and CDR2 is SYDVKM. The V end was cut by 6 bases, the J end by 5 bases, with 20 bases between. CDR3 length equals 16 residues. Here the CDR3 reads CASRSTTIRPDNEQFF. As DNA, the CDR3 is TGTGCCAGCAGGTCAACGACTATTAGGCCCGACAATGAGCAGTTCTTC.

V is TRBV15 and J is TRBJ1-5, with D possibly matching TRBD1 (6 bases). CDR1 and CDR2 (germline): LNHNV, YYDKDF (reference sequence). V was clipped by 6 bases and J by 7 bases, with 19 bases between them. This CDR3 has 15 amino acids. The CDR3 DNA reads as TGTGCCACCAGACCGGACCAGGGGAGAGGACAGCCCCAGCATTTT. Translation: CATRPDQGRGQPQHF.

The chain is built from TRBV27 and TRBJ2-1; D may be TRBD2 (5 bases). Trimming stripped 6 bases from V and 8 bases from J, with 17 bases between. There are 14 residues in the CDR3. Germline V gene data show CDR1 as MNHEY and CDR2 as SMNVEV (reference sequence). The CDR3 is CASRSGIGVYEQFF. CDR3 nucleotides: TGTGCCAGCAGGTCCGGGATCGGGGTGTATGAGCAGTTCTTC.

V and J are TRBV9 and TRBJ1-2; D unresolved. V lost 6 bases to trimming and J lost 7 bases, with 16 bases between them. Looked up from germline, CDR1 is SGDLS and CDR2 is YYNGEE. The CDR3 contains 13 residues. This CDR3 reads CASNFGQDGGYTF. Written as DNA, the CDR3 is TGTGCCAGCAACTTCGGGCAGGACGGTGGCTACACCTTC. Supplemented by reference TRBV9 and TRBJ1-2, the full variable domain reads DSGVTQTPKHLITATGQRVTLRCSPRSGDLSVYWYQQSLDQGLQFLIQYYNGEERAKGNILERFSAQQFPDLHSELNLSSLELGDSALYFCASNFGQDGGYTFGSGTRLTVV.